This TCR beta chain was obtained from a study of T-cell reconstitution after alpha-beta-depleted transplantation in children. Notes on the study in general: Two months or so post-transplant, alpha-beta T cells reportedly derived from several hundred expanded graft clones. Elevated TCRbeta diversity at day 60 was traced, in some patients, to surviving recipient T cells and thymic progenitors. The authors attributed T-cell counts and diversity one year after transplant mostly to newly produced T cells.

This clonotype was counted between two and nine times. Its antigen is undetermined. Germline values: CDR1 SGHTA, CDR2 FQGNSA. V lost 5 bases and J 5 bases, leaving 18 bases between the germline ends. The CDR3 loop spans 15 amino acids. TCRbeta library construction was performed incorporating unique molecular identifiers. TCRdb re-called the PCR reads through MiXCR, storing one row per CDR3 protein. The repertoire has approximately 190,000 distinct CDR3 sequences, 5% to 6.5% of them found once; the top ten carry around 4.3%. The specimen was PBMCs, collected before TCRalphabeta/CD19-depleted stem cell transplant. This chain links TRBV7-2 with TRBJ2-5; the D gene is possibly TRBD2 (6 bases). The TCR sequence derives from a girl under three years old with combined immunodeficiency, due to receive a stem cell transplant. CDR3 DNA sequence: TGTGCCAGCAGCCCTACTAGCTTTGAGGCTGAGACCCAGTACTTC. Its protein product is CASSPTSFEAETQYF.